These T cell receptor beta chains were read from a single sample in a study of blood T cell repertoires in COVID-19. Using immunoSEQ multiplex PCR, the repertoire was profiled, and TCRdb retains in-frame clones only, with some absent. This sample has roughly 70,000 clones, with around 85% found just once. Sequencing was carried out using peripheral blood. These receptors were collected from a woman older than 75 with acute or convalescent COVID-19. Both conserved end residues are part of each CDR3. A D gene is named only where the DNA matches it firmly. The size of a clone is reported for some rows only, either as once, few or many, or as a class for expanded clones.

abundance,v_gene,j_gene,d_gene,CDR3nt,CDR3aa
once,TRBV20-1,TRBJ2-2,-,TGCAGTGCTAGTATTCCCGCCCCTATGACCGGGGAGCTGTTTTTT,CSASIPAPMTGELFF
-,TRBV28,TRBJ1-1,TRBD1,TGTGCCAGCAGACTCCGACAGGGTACCTTGAACACTGAAGCTTTCTTT,CASRLRQGTLNTEAFF
once,TRBV11-1,TRBJ2-1,-,TGTGCCAGCACCCCGGGACTCGAAATCTACAATGAGCAGTTCTTC,CASTPGLEIYNEQFF
-,TRBV7-2,TRBJ1-6,-,TGTGCCAGCAGCTTAAGGGGCCAGGGTGGGAATTCACCCCTCCACTTT,CASSLRGQGGNSPLHF
-,TRBV5-1,TRBJ2-2,TRBD2,TGCGCCAGCAGCCCGGGACTAGCTACCGGGGAGCTGTTTTTT,CASSPGLATGELFF
-,TRBV3-1/TRBV3-2,TRBJ1-6,-,TGTGCCAGCAGCCAAGACGACAGGCGGAATTCACCCCTCCACTTT,CASSQDDRRNSPLHF
-,TRBV20-1,TRBJ1-6,-,TGCAGTGCCAGTCAGGTCCGGCAGGGTAATTCACCCCTCCACTTT,CSASQVRQGNSPLHF
once,TRBV4-3,TRBJ2-2,-,TGCGCCAGCAGCCTGGGACTTAACACCGGGGAGCTGTTTTTT,CASSLGLNTGELFF
once,TRBV18,TRBJ2-5,TRBD1,TGTGCCAGCTCACCCTCGGACAGGGAAGAGACCCAGTACTTC,CASSPSDREETQYF
-,TRBV2,TRBJ1-5,-,TGTGCCAGCAGTCAAGACAGGAGCAATCAGCCCCAGCATTTT,CASSQDRSNQPQHF
-,TRBV30,TRBJ1-5,-,TGTGCCTGGAGTCAATCGATCGCGGGGATAGGTCAGCCCCAGCATTTT,CAWSQSIAGIGQPQHF
-,TRBV7-9,TRBJ2-7,TRBD2,TGTGCCAGCAGCCCGGGACTAGCGGGAGATCGCTCCTACGAGCAGTACTTC,CASSPGLAGDRSYEQYF
-,TRBV7-9,TRBJ1-2,TRBD1,TGTGCCAGCAGCTCACGCCCCGGGACAGCAGTATTTAACTATGGCTACACCTTC,CASSSRPGTAVFNYGYTF
-,TRBV5-6,TRBJ2-7,-,TGTGCCAGCAGCTTCATTTCCACTTACGAGCAGTACTTC,CASSFISTYEQYF
-,TRBV12-5,TRBJ2-2,-,TGTGCTAGTGCCCGCGCAACTAGTCCGATTATAGGGGAGCTGTTTTTT,CASARATSPIIGELFF
-,TRBV28,TRBJ2-5,-,TGTGCCAGCAGACCCCAGGGGAAGGAGACCCAGTACTTC,CASRPQGKETQYF
-,TRBV5-1,TRBJ2-5,-,TGCGCCAGCAGCTTGGCGGGTCGGGTGATCCAAGAGACCCAGTACTTC,CASSLAGRVIQETQYF
-,TRBV5-1,TRBJ1-2,TRBD1,TGCGCCAGCAGCTTGGCCCATTCTGAGGGGGCTAGGAACTATGGCTACACCTTC,CASSLAHSEGARNYGYTF
few,TRBV24-1,TRBJ2-2,TRBD1,TGTGCCACCAGAAGACAGGGGTCCGGGGAGCTGTTTTTT,CATRRQGSGELFF
-,TRBV5-1,TRBJ1-6,-,TGCGCCAGCAGCCTGGACAGTACCTCACCCCTCCACTTT,CASSLDSTSPLHF
-,TRBV19,TRBJ1-5,TRBD1,TGTGCCAGTAGTACTGACAGGGGCGAGAATCAGCCCCAGCATTTT,CASSTDRGENQPQHF
few,TRBV7-2,TRBJ2-2,-,TGTGCCAGCAGCTTAGCGAGTCTAGCGAACACCGGGGAGCTGTTTTTT,CASSLASLANTGELFF
-,TRBV3-1/TRBV3-2,TRBJ2-7,-,TGTGCCAGCAGCCAAGGAGGCTACGAGCAGTACTTC,CASSQGGYEQYF
few,TRBV15,TRBJ1-3,-,TGTGCCACCAGCACCGACAGGAGGAGAGGAAACACCATATATTTT,CATSTDRRRGNTIYF
-,TRBV5-4,TRBJ2-7,-,TGTGCCAGCAGCTTCAGGGCCTCTGGCCACGAGCAGTACTTC,CASSFRASGHEQYF
-,TRBV28,TRBJ1-4,TRBD1,TGTGCCAGCAGTCCCCAGGGGGAAACTAATGAAAAACTGTTTTTT,CASSPQGETNEKLFF